This T cell receptor (beta chain) was recovered during a study of beta chain features in type 1 diabetes. Study-wide context: What patients shared with healthy donors was a similar profile of age, gender and cell yields. Broader study findings: Possible PCR preference for shorter templates applied equally to patients and controls. Moderate but significant shortening of TCRB CDR3s was recorded in all four CD4+ subsets from Type 1 diabetes patients. Cells with high TCR expression could be over-represented when cDNA is sequenced.

In the case of this clone: Its cognate antigen is unknown.

The CDR3 contains 12 residues. Between the trimmed V and J ends, which lost 4 bases and 3 bases, there was a span of 3 bases. The germline CDR1 and CDR2 sequences are MNHNS and SASEGT. What was sequenced were expressed TCRB transcripts, since all of the isolated RNA had been reverse transcribed. TCRdb's table, derived via immunoSEQ multiplex PCR, lists solely in-frame clones and lacks some. The data contain more than 550,000 clones, around an eighth of them singletons. This receptor was obtained from a man aged 18-30 years with type 1 diabetes. Sequences were obtained from naive CD4+ T cells from blood. The chain carries TRBV6-1 and TRBJ2-2; unclear D gene. The CDR3 region is CASSAYTGELFF. The CDR3 DNA follows: TGTGCCAGCAGTGCCTACACCGGGGAGCTGTTTTTT.